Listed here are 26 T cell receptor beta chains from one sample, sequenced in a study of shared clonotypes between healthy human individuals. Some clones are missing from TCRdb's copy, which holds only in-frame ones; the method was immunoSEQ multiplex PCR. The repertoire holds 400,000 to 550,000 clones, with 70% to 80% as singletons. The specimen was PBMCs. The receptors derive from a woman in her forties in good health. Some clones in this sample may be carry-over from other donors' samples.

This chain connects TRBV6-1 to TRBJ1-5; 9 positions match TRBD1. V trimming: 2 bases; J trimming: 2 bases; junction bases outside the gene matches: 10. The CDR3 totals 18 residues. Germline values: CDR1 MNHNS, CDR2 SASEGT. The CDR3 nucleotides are TGTGCCAGCAGTGAATTTAGGGACAGGGTTTTCGGCAATCAGCCCCAGCATTTT. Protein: CASSEFRDRVFGNQPQHF.

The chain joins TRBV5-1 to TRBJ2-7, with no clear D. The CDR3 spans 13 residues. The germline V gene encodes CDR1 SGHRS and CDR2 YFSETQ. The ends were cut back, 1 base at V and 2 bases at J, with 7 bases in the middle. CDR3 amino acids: CASSLTTTYEQYF. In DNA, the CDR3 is TGCGCCAGCAGCTTGACAACTACCTACGAGCAGTACTTC.

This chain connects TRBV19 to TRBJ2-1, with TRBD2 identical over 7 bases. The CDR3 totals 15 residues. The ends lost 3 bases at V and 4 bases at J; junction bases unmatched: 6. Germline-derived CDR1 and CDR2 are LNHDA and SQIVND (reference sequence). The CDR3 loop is CASSIGGRGYNEQFF. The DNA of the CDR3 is TGTGCCAGTAGTATTGGGGGGAGGGGTTACAATGAGCAGTTCTTC.

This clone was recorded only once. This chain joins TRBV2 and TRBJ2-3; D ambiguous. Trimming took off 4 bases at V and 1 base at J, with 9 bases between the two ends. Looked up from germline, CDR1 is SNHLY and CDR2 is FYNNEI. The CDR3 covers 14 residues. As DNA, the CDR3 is TGTGCCAGCAGTGTAGTTAGGGGCACAGATACGCAGTATTTT. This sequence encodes CASSVVRGTDTQYF.

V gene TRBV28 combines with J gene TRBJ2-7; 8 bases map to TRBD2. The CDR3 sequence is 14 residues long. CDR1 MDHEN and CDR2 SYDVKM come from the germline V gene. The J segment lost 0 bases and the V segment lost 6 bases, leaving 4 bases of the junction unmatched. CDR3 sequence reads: CASSAGTSSYEQYF. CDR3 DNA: TGTGCCAGCAGCGCCGGGACTAGCTCCTACGAGCAGTACTTC.

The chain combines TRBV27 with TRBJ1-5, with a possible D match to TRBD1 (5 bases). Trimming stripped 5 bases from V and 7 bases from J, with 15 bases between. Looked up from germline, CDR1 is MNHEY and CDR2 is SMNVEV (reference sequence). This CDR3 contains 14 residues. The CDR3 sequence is CASSIGWGEQPQHF. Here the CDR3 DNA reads TGTGCCAGCAGTATCGGTTGGGGGGAACAGCCCCAGCATTTT.

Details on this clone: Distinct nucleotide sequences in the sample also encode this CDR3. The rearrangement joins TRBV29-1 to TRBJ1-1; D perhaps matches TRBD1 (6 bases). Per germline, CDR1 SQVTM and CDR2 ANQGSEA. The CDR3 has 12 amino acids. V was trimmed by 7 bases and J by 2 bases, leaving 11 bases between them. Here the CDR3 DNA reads TGCAGCGCCGGACAGCGAAACACTGAAGCTTTCTTT. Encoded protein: CSAGQRNTEAFF.

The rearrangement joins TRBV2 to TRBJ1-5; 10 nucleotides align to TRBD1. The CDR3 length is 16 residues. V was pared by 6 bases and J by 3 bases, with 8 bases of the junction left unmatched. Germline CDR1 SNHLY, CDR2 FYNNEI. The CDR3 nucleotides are TGTGCCAGCAGAGCCGGGACAGGGGCCGACAATCAGCCCCAGCATTTT. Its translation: CASRAGTGADNQPQHF.

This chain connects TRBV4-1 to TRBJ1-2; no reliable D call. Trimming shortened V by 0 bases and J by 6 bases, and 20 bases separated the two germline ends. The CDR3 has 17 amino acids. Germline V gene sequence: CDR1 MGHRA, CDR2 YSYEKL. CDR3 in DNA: TGCGCCAGCAGCCAAGATAGGTTAGGATTCAGGTTTGATGGCTACACCTTC. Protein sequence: CASSQDRLGFRFDGYTF.

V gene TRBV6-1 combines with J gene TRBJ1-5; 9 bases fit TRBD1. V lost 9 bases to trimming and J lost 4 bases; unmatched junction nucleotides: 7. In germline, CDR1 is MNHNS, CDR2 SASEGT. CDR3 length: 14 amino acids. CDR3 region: CASGWDRENQPQHF. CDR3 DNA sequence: TGTGCCAGTGGGTGGGACAGGGAAAATCAGCCCCAGCATTTT.

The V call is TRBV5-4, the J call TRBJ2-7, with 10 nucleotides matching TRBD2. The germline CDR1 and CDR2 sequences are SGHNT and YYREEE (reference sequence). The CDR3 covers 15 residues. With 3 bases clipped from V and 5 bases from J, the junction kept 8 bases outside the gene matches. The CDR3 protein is CASSSRLAGSDEQYF. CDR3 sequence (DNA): TGTGCCAGCAGCTCAAGACTAGCGGGCAGCGACGAGCAGTACTTC.

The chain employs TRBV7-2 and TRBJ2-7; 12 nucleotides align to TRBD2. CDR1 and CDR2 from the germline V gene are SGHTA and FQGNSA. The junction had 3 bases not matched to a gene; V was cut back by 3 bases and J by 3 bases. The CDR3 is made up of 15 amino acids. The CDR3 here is CASSLTSGSHYEQYF. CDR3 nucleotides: TGTGCCAGCAGCTTGACTAGCGGGAGCCACTACGAGCAGTACTTC. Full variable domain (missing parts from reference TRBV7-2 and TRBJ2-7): GAGVSQSPSNKVTEKGKDVELRCDPISGHTALYWYRQSLGQGLEFLIYFQGNSAPDKSGLPSDRFSAERTGGSVSTLTIQRTQQEDSAVYLCASSLTSGSHYEQYFGPGTRLTVT.

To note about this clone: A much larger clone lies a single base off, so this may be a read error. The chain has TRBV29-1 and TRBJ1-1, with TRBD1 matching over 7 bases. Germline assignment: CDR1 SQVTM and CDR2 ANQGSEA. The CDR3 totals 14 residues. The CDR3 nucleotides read TGCAGCGTTGAGAGTCAGGGGGTGAACACTGGAGCTTTCTTT. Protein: CSVESQGVNTGAFF.

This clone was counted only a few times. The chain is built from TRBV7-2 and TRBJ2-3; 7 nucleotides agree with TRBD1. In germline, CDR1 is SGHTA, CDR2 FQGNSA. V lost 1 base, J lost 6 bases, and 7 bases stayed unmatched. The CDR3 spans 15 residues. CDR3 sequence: CASSLDSGGGDTQYF. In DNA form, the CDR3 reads TGTGCCAGCAGCTTAGACTCAGGGGGTGGGGATACGCAGTATTTT.

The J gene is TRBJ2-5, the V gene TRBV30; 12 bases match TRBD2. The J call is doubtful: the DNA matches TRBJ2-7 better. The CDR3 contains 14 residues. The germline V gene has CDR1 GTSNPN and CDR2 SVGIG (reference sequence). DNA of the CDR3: TGTGCCTGGGGTTGGACTAGCGGGATGTACGAGCAGTACTTC. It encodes CAWGWTSGMYEQYF.

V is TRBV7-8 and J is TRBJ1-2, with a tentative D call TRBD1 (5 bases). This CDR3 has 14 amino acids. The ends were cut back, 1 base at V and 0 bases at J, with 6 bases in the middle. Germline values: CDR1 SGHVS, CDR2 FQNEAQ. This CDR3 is CASSLDRTNYGYTF. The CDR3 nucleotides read TGTGCCAGCAGCTTAGACAGGACTAACTATGGCTACACCTTC.

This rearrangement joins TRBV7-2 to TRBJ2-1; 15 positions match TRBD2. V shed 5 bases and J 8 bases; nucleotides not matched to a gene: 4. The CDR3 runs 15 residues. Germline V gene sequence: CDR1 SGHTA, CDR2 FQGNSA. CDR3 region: CASSLGTSGRYEQFF. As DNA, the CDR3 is TGTGCCAGCAGCCTTGGGACTAGCGGGAGGTATGAGCAGTTCTTC.

This CDR3 reads CASREGTGPTDTQYF. The CDR3 nucleotides read TGTGCCAGCAGAGAAGGGACAGGGCCCACAGATACGCAGTATTTT. The rearrangement joins TRBV28 to TRBJ2-3; 9 bases are a match to TRBD1. J lost 2 bases, V lost 6 bases, and 6 bases had no gene match. Germline V gene data show CDR1 as MDHEN and CDR2 as SYDVKM. This CDR3 has 15 residues. Based on the CDR3 plus reference TRBV28 and TRBJ2-3, the full variable domain is DVKVTQSSRYLVKRTGEKVFLECVQDMDHENMFWYRQDPGLGLRLIYFSYDVKMKEKGDIPEGYSVSREKKERFSLILESASTNQTSMYLCASREGTGPTDTQYFGPGTRLTVL.

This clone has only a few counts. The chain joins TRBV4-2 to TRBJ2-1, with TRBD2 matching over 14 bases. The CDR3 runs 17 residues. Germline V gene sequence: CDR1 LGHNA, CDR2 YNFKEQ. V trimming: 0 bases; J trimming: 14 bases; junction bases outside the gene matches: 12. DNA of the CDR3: TGTGCCAGCAGCCAAGATCAATACCCAGGGACTAGCGGGAGTAAGTTCTTC. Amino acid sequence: CASSQDQYPGTSGSKFF.

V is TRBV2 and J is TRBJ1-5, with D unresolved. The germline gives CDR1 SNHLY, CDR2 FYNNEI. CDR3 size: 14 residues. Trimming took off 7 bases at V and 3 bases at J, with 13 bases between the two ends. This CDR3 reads CASTREAPNQPQHF. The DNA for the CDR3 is TGTGCCAGCACTAGAGAGGCACCCAATCAGCCCCAGCATTTT.

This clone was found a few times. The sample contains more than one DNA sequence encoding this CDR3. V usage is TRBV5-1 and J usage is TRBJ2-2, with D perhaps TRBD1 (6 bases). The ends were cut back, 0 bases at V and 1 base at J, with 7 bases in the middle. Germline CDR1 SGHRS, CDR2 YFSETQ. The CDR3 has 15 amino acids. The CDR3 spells CASSLAGQNTGELFF. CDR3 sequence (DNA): TGCGCCAGCAGCTTGGCGGGACAGAACACCGGGGAGCTGTTTTTT.

The CDR3 nucleotides read TGTGCCAGCAGCTTAGCCATAGCGGGATGGGGGGTCGGCAATGAGCAGTTCTTC. It encodes CASSLAIAGWGVGNEQFF. V is TRBV7-9 and J is TRBJ2-1; 8 bases agree with TRBD2. This CDR3 comprises 18 residues. CDR1 and CDR2 from the germline V gene are SEHNR and FQNEAQ (reference sequence). J was trimmed by 6 bases and V by 0 bases; bases with no gene match: 13.

CDR3 amino acids: CATRQGQLPYQPQHF. The CDR3 DNA reads TGTGCCACTCGACAGGGGCAACTACCCTATCAGCCCCAGCATTTT. This chain uses TRBV27 with TRBJ1-5; 8 positions agree with TRBD1. V trimming: 10 bases; J trimming: 5 bases; junction bases outside the gene matches: 13. The germline CDR1 and CDR2 sequences are MNHEY and SMNVEV (reference sequence). The CDR3 loop spans 15 amino acids.

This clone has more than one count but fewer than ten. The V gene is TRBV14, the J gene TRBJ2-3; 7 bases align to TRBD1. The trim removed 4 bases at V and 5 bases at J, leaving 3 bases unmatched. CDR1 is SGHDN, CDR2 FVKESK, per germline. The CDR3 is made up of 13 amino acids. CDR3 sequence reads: CASSRNRGDTQYF. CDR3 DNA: TGTGCCAGCAGCCGGAACAGGGGAGATACGCAGTATTTT.

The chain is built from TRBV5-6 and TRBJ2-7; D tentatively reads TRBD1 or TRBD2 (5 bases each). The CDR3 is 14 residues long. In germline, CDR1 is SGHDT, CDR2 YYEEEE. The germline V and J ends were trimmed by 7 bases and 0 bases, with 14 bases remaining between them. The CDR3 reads CASERGRSSYEQYF. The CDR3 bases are TGTGCCAGCGAAAGGGGACGGAGCTCCTACGAGCAGTACTTC.

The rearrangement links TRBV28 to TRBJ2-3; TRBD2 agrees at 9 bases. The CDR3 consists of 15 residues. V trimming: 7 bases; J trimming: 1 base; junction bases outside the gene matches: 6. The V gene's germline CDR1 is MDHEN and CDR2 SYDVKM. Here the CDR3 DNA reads TGTGCCAGCACCTCTGTAGCGGGGGGCACAGATACGCAGTATTTT. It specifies CASTSVAGGTDTQYF.